This T cell receptor (beta chain) was identified in a study of cytomegalovirus exposure and HLA in healthy donors. It was with 60 Vbeta and 13 Jbeta primers that the PCR ran. The method was immunoSEQ multiplex PCR; TCRdb's version includes in-frame clones alone and lacks a portion of them. The table records about 140,000 clones, approximately 64% of them present only once. The origin of this receptor is a woman between 40 and 55 years old in good health and CMV-seronegative. Sequenced material: PBMCs.

The CDR3 DNA is TGTGCCATCAGTGATAACCAAGAGACCCAGTACTTC. Translation gives CAISDNQETQYF. The rearrangement uses TRBV10-3 and TRBJ2-5; D gene unclear. This CDR3 has 12 residues. Per the germline V gene, CDR1 is ENHRY and CDR2 is SYGVKD. Trimming took 3 bases from V and 0 from J, leaving 2 bases between them.